This TCR beta chain was profiled in a study of cytomegalovirus exposure and HLA in healthy donors. Study-wide results and caveats: The CMV antigen specificity of a few CMV-associated chains was confirmed through in vitro analysis. In the 120 validation repertoires, about 94% of cluster scores exceeded 0, per a later analysis. Overall, some 160 TCR beta chains were annotated as cytomegalovirus-associated.

The V gene end was trimmed by 6 bases and the J gene end by 2 bases; junction bases not matched to a gene: 7. The CDR3 sequence is 15 residues long. Germline-derived CDR1 and CDR2 are MNHNY and SVGAGI (reference sequence). The donors were in the roughly 120-subject validation cohort; that cohort was separate from the approximately 670-subject first cohort. A note on this clone: Antigen: not known.

Here immunoSEQ multiplex PCR was the method, and the copy in TCRdb shows in-frame clones only, minus some. The sample records about 60,000 clones, 85% to 95% being singletons. The specimen sequenced was PBMCs. The gene calls are TRBV6-6 and TRBJ1-1; 9 bases match TRBD1. This sequence originates from a woman aged 18-30 years in good health and CMV-seronegative. CDR3 protein: CASRQPTGGNTEAFF. For the CDR3, the DNA is TGTGCCAGCAGACAACCTACAGGGGGCAACACTGAAGCTTTCTTT.